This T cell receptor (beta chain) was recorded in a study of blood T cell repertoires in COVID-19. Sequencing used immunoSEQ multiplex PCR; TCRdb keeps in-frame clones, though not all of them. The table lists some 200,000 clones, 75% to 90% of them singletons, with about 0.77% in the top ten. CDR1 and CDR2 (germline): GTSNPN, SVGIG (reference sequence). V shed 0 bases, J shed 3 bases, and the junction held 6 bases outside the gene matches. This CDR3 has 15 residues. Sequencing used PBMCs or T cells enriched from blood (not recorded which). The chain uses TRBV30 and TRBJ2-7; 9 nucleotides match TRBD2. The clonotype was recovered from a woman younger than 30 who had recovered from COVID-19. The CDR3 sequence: CAWSVLSGGYYEQYF. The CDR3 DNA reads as TGTGCCTGGAGTGTACTTAGCGGGGGATACTACGAGCAGTACTTC.